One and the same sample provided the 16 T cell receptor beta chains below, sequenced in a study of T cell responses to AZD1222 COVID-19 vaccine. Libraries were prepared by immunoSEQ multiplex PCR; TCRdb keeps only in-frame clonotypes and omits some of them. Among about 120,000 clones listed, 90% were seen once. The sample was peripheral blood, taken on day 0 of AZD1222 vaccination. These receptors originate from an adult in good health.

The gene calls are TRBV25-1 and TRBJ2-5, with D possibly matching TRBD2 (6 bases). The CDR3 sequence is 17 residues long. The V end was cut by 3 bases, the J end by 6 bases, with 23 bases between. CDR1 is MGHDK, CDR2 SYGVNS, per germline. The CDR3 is CASSDQKPGLGIKTQYF. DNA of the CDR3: TGTGCCAGCAGTGACCAGAAACCGGGACTGGGGATAAAGACCCAGTACTTC.

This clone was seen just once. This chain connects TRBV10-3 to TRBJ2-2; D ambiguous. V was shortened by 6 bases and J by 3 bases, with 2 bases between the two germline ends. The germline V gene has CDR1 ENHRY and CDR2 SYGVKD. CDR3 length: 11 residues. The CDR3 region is CAISYTGELFF. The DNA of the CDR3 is TGTGCCATCAGCTACACCGGGGAGCTGTTTTTT.

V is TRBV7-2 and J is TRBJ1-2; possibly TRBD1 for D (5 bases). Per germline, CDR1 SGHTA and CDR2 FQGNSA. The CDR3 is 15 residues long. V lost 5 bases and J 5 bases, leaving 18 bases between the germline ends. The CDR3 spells CASSPSTGFSYGYTF. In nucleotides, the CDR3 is TGTGCCAGCAGCCCCAGCACAGGATTTTCATATGGCTACACCTTC.

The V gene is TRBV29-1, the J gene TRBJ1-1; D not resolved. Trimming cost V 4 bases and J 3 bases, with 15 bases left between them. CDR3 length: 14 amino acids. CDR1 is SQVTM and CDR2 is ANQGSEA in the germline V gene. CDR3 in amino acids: CSVARTFRDTEAFF. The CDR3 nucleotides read TGCAGCGTTGCCCGTACCTTCCGGGACACTGAAGCTTTCTTT.

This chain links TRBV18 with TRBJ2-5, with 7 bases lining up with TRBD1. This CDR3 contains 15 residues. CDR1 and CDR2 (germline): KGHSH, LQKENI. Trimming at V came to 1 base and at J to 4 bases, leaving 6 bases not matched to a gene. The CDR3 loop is CASSPQGAPRETQYF. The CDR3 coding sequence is TGTGCCAGCTCACCACAGGGGGCGCCCCGAGAGACCCAGTACTTC.

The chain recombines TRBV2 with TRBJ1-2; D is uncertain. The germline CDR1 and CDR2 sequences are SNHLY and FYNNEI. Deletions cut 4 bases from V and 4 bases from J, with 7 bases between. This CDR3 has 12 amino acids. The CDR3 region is CASSVEPYGYTF. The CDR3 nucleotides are TGTGCCAGCAGTGTGGAACCCTATGGCTACACCTTC.

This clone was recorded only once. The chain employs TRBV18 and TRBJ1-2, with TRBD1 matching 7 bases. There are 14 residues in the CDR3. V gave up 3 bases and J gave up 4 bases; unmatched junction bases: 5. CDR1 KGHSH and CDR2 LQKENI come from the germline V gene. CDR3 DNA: TGTGCCAGCTCACCCGGGGACAGCACCTATGGCTACACCTTC. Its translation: CASSPGDSTYGYTF.

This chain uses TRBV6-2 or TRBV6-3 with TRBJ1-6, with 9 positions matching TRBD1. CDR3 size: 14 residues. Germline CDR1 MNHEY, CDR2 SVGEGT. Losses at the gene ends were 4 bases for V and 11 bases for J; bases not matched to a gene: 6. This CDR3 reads CASSSGQGATPLHF. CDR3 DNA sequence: TGTGCCAGCAGTTCGGGACAGGGCGCGACACCCCTCCACTTT.

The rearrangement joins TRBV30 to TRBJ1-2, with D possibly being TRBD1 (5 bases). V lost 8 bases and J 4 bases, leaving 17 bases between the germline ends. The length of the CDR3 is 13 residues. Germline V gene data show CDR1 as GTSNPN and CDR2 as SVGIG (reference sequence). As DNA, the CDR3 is TGTGCCCGCTCAGGGTCGACCGGCTATGGCTACACCTTC. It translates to CARSGSTGYGYTF.

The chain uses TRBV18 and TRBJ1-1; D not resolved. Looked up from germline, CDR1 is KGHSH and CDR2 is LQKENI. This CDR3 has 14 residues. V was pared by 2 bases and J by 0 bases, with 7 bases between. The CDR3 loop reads CASSPASVNTEAFF. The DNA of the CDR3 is TGTGCCAGCTCACCAGCCTCAGTGAACACTGAAGCTTTCTTT.

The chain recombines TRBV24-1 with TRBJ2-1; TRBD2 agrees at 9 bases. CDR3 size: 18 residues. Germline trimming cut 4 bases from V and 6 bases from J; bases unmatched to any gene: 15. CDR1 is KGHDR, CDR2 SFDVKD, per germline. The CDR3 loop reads CATSDPEVSGGPPNEQFF. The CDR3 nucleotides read TGTGCCACCAGTGACCCCGAGGTTAGCGGGGGCCCACCCAATGAGCAGTTCTTC.

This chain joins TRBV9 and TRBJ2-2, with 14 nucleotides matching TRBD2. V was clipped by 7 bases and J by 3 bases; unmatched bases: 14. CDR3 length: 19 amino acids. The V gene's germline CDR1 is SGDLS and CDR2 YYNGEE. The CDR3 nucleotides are TGTGCCAGCCGCGCGCGCGCGACTAGCGGGGGGGCCGACACCGGGGAGCTGTTTTTT. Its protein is CASRARATSGGADTGELFF.

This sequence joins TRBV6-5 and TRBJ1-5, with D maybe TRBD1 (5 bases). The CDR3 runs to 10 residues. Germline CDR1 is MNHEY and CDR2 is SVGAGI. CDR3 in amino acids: CAGVNQPQHF. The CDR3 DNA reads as TGTGCGGGGGTCAATCAGCCCCAGCATTTT.

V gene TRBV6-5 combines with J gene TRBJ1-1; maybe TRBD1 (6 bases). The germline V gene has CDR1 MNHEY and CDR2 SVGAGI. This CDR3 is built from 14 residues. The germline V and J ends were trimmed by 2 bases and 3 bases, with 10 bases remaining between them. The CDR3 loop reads CASSYRQDYTEAFF. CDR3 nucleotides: TGTGCCAGCAGTTACAGACAGGACTACACTGAAGCTTTCTTT.

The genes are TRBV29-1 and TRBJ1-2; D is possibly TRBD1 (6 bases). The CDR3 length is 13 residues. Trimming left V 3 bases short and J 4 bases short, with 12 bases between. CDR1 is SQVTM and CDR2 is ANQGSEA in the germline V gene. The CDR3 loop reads CSVDGGRAYGYTF. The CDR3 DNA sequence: TGCAGCGTTGACGGGGGCAGGGCCTATGGCTACACCTTC.

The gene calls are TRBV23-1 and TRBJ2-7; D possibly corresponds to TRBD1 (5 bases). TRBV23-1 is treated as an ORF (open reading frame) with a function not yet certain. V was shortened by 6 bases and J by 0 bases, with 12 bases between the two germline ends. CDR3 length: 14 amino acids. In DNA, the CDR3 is TGCGCCAGCAGAGACAGTAAAAGCTCCTACGAGCAGTACTTC. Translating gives CASRDSKSSYEQYF.